The rows below give T cell receptor beta chains drawn from one sample of a study of blood T cell repertoires in COVID-19. Libraries were prepared by immunoSEQ multiplex PCR; TCRdb keeps only in-frame clonotypes and omits some of them. The data show roughly 160,000 clones, over 75% seen once. The sequencing sample was made of PBMCs or T cells enriched from blood (not recorded which). The receptors shown here come from a woman aged 45 to 65 who had recovered from COVID-19. Both conserved end residues are part of each CDR3. A D gene is named only where the DNA matches it firmly. Size values are once, few and many counts, or a class for expanded clones, and some rows have none.

J gene,V gene,D gene,CDR3 length,clone size,CDR3 protein,CDR3 DNA
TRBJ2-7,TRBV7-6,TRBD2,16,.,CASSPQAGGTSYEQYF,TGTGCCAGCAGCCCCCAAGCGGGAGGTACCTCCTACGAGCAGTACTTC
TRBJ1-4,TRBV5-1,TRBD1,17,once,CASSPGTGGGRGEKLFF,TGCGCCAGCAGCCCCGGGACAGGGGGGGGACGAGGGGAAAAACTGTTTTTT
TRBJ2-2,TRBV15,TRBD1,14,few,CATSIGTGGRELFF,TGTGCCACCAGCATCGGGACAGGGGGCAGGGAGCTGTTTTTT
TRBJ1-2,TRBV5-1,.,13,.,CASGGPEGYGYTF,TGCGCCAGCGGGGGTCCGGAGGGCTATGGCTACACCTTC
TRBJ1-1,TRBV28,TRBD1,16,.,CASSLSGQSMNTEAFF,TGTGCCAGCAGTTTATCGGGACAGTCCATGAACACTGAAGCTTTCTTT
TRBJ2-3,TRBV28,TRBD2,15,.,CASNLSGFMTDTQYF,TGTGCCAGCAACCTTAGCGGGTTTATGACAGATACGCAGTATTTT
TRBJ2-5,TRBV7-2,TRBD1,14,.,CASSPRTGGETQYF,TGTGCCAGCAGCCCTCGGACAGGGGGAGAGACCCAGTACTTC
TRBJ1-2,TRBV3-1/TRBV3-2,.,14,.,CASSQDVINYGYTF,TGTGCCAGCAGTCAAGACGTAATTAACTATGGCTACACCTTC
TRBJ2-4,TRBV24-1,.,15,.,CAPKRQSLAKNIQYF,TGTGCCCCCAAAAGACAGTCCTTAGCCAAAAACATTCAGTACTTC
TRBJ2-7,TRBV28,.,17,.,CASSLSSGYRDSYEQYF,TGTGCCAGCAGTTTATCCTCGGGGTACAGGGATTCCTACGAGCAGTACTTC
TRBJ1-1,TRBV5-4,.,15,few,CASSVGMGAKAEAFF,TGTGCCAGCAGCGTCGGGATGGGTGCCAAGGCTGAAGCTTTCTTT